These 23 T cell receptor beta chains were sequenced from one sample in a study of blood T cells in healthy people across ages. A second PCR, run for about 6 to 11 cycles, used a sample-barcoded 5' primer plus a J-beta primer mix. MiXCR, applied by TCRdb to the 5' RACE reads, yields one record per CDR3 protein. The table has about 570,000 distinct CDR3 sequences, over 25% seen once. These data also featured in a second study, about T cells of mothers and their children.

Sequencing was carried out using blood. The receptors stem from a boy aged 2 to 10 in good health.

This clonotype was seen only a few times. The chain recombines TRBV9 with TRBJ2-5, with no clear D. The DNA end lines up better with TRBJ2-1; the J call may be wrong. The CDR3 is 13 residues long. The germline gives CDR1 SGDLS, CDR2 YYNGEE. The DNA of the CDR3 is TGTGCCAGCAGCGTCGACCCGTCGAATGAGCAGTTCTTC. Translating it yields CASSVDPSNEQFF.

The chain couples TRBV20-1 to TRBJ2-1; D is unclear. CDR3 length: 16 residues. V shed 6 bases and J shed 0 bases, with 18 bases lying between them. Germline V gene lookup returns CDR1 DFQATT and CDR2 SNEGSKA (reference sequence). CDR3 sequence: CSAGKFVENSYNEQFF. CDR3 in DNA: TGCAGTGCGGGAAAGTTCGTCGAGAACTCCTACAATGAGCAGTTCTTC.

In regard to this clonotype: One end of the junction varies from germline; a read error may be responsible. The chain has TRBV28 and TRBJ2-1, with 8 bases aligning to TRBD2. The length of the CDR3 is 12 residues. Looked up from germline, CDR1 is MDHEN and CDR2 is SYDVKM. The CDR3 region is CASSFESGSFDF. As DNA, the CDR3 is TGTGCCAGCAGTTTTGAGAGCGGGAGTTTCGACTTC. The full variable domain, rest sourced from reference TRBV28 and TRBJ2-1, is DVKVTQSSRYLVKRTGEKVFLECVQDMDHENMFWYRQDPGLGLRLIYFSYDVKMKEKGDIPEGYSVSREKKERFSLILESASTNQTSMYLCASSFESGSFDFGPGTRLTVL.

The chain is built from TRBV27 and TRBJ1-5; D is unresolved. The CDR3 spans 12 residues. CDR1 and CDR2 (germline): MNHEY, SMNVEV (reference sequence). V dropped 11 bases and J dropped 2 bases, with 10 bases sitting between them. In DNA form, the CDR3 reads TGTGCCGGCCGGGGTGGCAATCAGCCCCAGCATTTT. Its translation is CAGRGGNQPQHF.

The chain uses TRBV6-5 and TRBJ2-7, with D uncertain. From germline, CDR1 is MNHEY and CDR2 SVGAGI. The CDR3 runs 13 residues. Deletions cut 2 bases from V and 3 bases from J, with 8 bases between. The CDR3 sequence is CASSYAEDYEQYF. CDR3 coding DNA: TGTGCCAGCAGTTACGCAGAGGACTACGAGCAGTACTTC.

This clonotype was counted between two and nine times. The V call is TRBV11-3, the J call TRBJ2-5, with TRBD2 identical over 8 bases. Gene TRBJ2-1 matches the end of the DNA better, so the J call may be wrong. The CDR3 contains 15 residues. Germline V gene data show CDR1 as SGHNT and CDR2 as YENEEA. For the CDR3, the DNA is TGTGCCAGCAGCCTGCGGGGGGCTAGGGGCAATGAGCAGTTCTTC. Protein: CASSLRGARGNEQFF.

The V call is TRBV18, the J call TRBJ2-5; TRBD2 aligns across 11 bases. Germline V gives CDR1 KGHSH, CDR2 LQKENI. V trimming: 3 bases; J trimming: 3 bases; junction bases outside the gene matches: 3. This CDR3 has 15 amino acids. The CDR3, as DNA: TGTGCCAGCTCACCGGCGGGACTAGCGGAAGAGACCCAGTACTTC. Its protein product is CASSPAGLAEETQYF.

V usage is TRBV20-1 and J usage is TRBJ1-2, with a possible D match to TRBD1 (5 bases). V was pared by 0 bases and J by 8 bases, with 10 bases between. Germline V CDR1 and CDR2: DFQATT, SNEGSKA (reference sequence). The CDR3 has 12 amino acids. The CDR3 sequence is CSARDQGQGYTF. Here the CDR3 DNA reads TGCAGTGCTAGAGATCAGGGTCAAGGCTACACCTTC.

The chain links TRBV15 to TRBJ2-1; no definite D call. The CDR3 has 13 residues. V was shortened by 0 bases and J by 8 bases, with 8 bases between the two germline ends. The germline gives CDR1 LNHNV, CDR2 YYDKDF (reference sequence). DNA for the CDR3: TGTGCCACCAGCAGAGATTACATGCATGAGCAGTTCTTC. It yields the protein CATSRDYMHEQFF. Full variable domain (rest looked up from reference TRBV15 and TRBJ2-1): DAMVIQNPRYQVTQFGKPVTLSCSQTLNHNVMYWYQQKSSQAPKLLFHYYDKDFNNEADTPDNFQSRRPNTSFCFLDIRSPGLGDTAMYLCATSRDYMHEQFFGPGTRLTVL.

This clonotype came up a few times. The gene calls are TRBV2 and TRBJ2-7, with TRBD1 matching over 10 bases. Germline V lookup: CDR1 SNHLY, CDR2 FYNNEI. This CDR3 is 14 amino acids long. J was trimmed by 7 bases and V by 6 bases; bases with no gene match: 9. In nucleotides, the CDR3 is TGTGCCAGCAGCGAGGGACAGGGGATTAGGGAGCAGTACTTC. Translating gives CASSEGQGIREQYF.

This clonotype occurred a few times. The V gene is TRBV21-1, the J gene TRBJ2-5; no check of the table's D call, TRBD1, against the DNA was made. The DNA end is a closer match to TRBJ2-7, so the J assignment may be wrong. TRBV21-1 is marked as a pseudogene. This CDR3 has 16 residues. CDR3 sequence reads: CASSRGRGAPTYEQYF. The DNA for the CDR3 is TGTGCTAGCAGCAGGGGAAGGGGCGCACCTACCTACGAGCAGTACTTC.

The chain carries TRBV6-1 and TRBJ2-2, with a weak D call TRBD2 (5 bases). Germline V gives CDR1 MNHNS, CDR2 SASEGT. The CDR3 spans 15 residues. Trimming removed 7 bases at V and 7 bases at J, with 19 bases between. The CDR3 reads CASKKRILGSGELFF. In nucleotides, the CDR3 is TGTGCCAGCAAAAAGAGGATACTGGGGAGCGGGGAGCTGTTTTTT.

Only a few counts were recorded for this clonotype. The chain carries TRBV29-1 and TRBJ2-7; D is uncertain. The CDR3 has 13 residues. Deletions cut 2 bases from V and 0 bases from J, with 8 bases between. The germline V gene has CDR1 SQVTM and CDR2 ANQGSEA. The CDR3 DNA follows: TGCAGCGTTGAACGGCTCGGCTCCTACGAGCAGTACTTC. This translates into CSVERLGSYEQYF.

This clonotype has just a few counts. The chain has TRBV12-3 or TRBV12-4 and TRBJ2-5; TRBD2 aligns across 7 bases. This CDR3 is 17 amino acids long. V shed 1 base, J shed 2 bases, and the junction held 10 bases outside the gene matches. This chain's CDR3 is CASSLGVKASGQETQYF. CDR3 coding DNA: TGTGCCAGCAGTTTAGGTGTGAAGGCTAGCGGTCAAGAGACCCAGTACTTC.

The CDR3 sequence is CASSFGTSGRRAADTQYF. CDR3 nucleotide sequence: TGCGCCAGCAGCTTCGGGACTAGCGGGAGAAGGGCCGCAGATACGCAGTATTTT. The V gene is TRBV5-1, the J gene TRBJ2-3, with 14 bases matching TRBD2. Germline V gene data show CDR1 as SGHRS and CDR2 as YFSETQ. The J segment lost 4 bases and the V segment lost 2 bases, leaving 9 bases of the junction unmatched. There are 18 residues in the CDR3.

This chain links TRBV29-1 with TRBJ1-4; 9 bases agree with TRBD1. Germline V gene sequence: CDR1 SQVTM, CDR2 ANQGSEA. The CDR3 has 14 residues. J lost 11 bases, V lost 0 bases, and 7 bases had no gene match. CDR3 nucleotide sequence: TGCAGCGTTGAAGATAGCGACAGGGGGTCTAAACTGTTTTTT. Translated: CSVEDSDRGSKLFF.

The chain joins TRBV7-8 to TRBJ2-2; 10 nucleotides align to TRBD1. The CDR3 has 16 residues. The junction had 2 bases not matched to a gene; V was cut back by 4 bases and J by 0 bases. Germline-derived CDR1 and CDR2 are SGHVS and FQNEAQ. The CDR3 DNA reads as TGTGCCAGCAGCTGGGGACAGGGGACGAACACCGGGGAGCTGTTTTTT. Protein sequence: CASSWGQGTNTGELFF.

The V gene is TRBV5-1, the J gene TRBJ2-5, with TRBD1 matching 11 bases. CDR1 is SGHRS, CDR2 YFSETQ, per germline. The V and J ends lost 6 bases and 4 bases, in that order; junction bases with no gene match: 8. This CDR3 contains 15 residues. In DNA, the CDR3 is TGCGCCAGCACCTCAGGGGGACAGGGGGTAGAGACCCAGTACTTC. Residues: CASTSGGQGVETQYF.

The chain has TRBV10-3 and TRBJ2-2; D unresolved. With 9 bases removed from V and 1 base from J, the gap between germline ends came to 12 bases. This CDR3 is 14 amino acids long. The germline gives CDR1 ENHRY, CDR2 SYGVKD. The CDR3 region is CAINQVLNTGELFF. In nucleotides, the CDR3 is TGTGCCATAAACCAGGTCTTGAACACCGGGGAGCTGTTTTTT.

This clonotype has just a few counts. This could be a read error, since a much larger clone is one nucleotide away. The chain links TRBV29-1 to TRBJ2-1, with a tentative D call TRBD2 (6 bases). Judging by the DNA end, TRBJ2-5 fits better; the J call may be wrong. Germline loops: CDR1 SQVTM, CDR2 ANQGSEA. This CDR3 has 10 amino acids. This CDR3 is CSVVGEAQYF. In DNA, the CDR3 is TGCAGCGTTGTCGGGGAGGCCCAGTACTTC.

A few counts support this clonotype. The chain links TRBV4-2 to TRBJ1-6; D call uncertain. The CDR3 runs to 15 residues. V lost 0 bases to trimming and J lost 9 bases, with 12 bases between them. The germline V gene encodes CDR1 LGHNA and CDR2 YNFKEQ. The CDR3: CASSQDAWAPSPLHF. The CDR3 coding sequence is TGTGCCAGCAGCCAAGATGCGTGGGCCCCTTCACCCCTCCACTTT.

The CDR3 DNA sequence: TGTGCCAGCAGCATCGAGACAGGGAGGGAAGGCTACACCTTC. Amino acid sequence: CASSIETGREGYTF. The chain couples TRBV5-5 to TRBJ1-2, with 7 bases identical to TRBD1. The V and J ends lost 4 bases and 8 bases, in that order; junction bases with no gene match: 11. Germline V gives CDR1 SGHKS, CDR2 YYEKEE (reference sequence). CDR3 length: 14 amino acids.

The V and J genes are TRBV25-1 and TRBJ1-2; 7 bases are a match to TRBD1. CDR3 length: 13 residues. V was pared by 2 bases and J by 4 bases, with 1 base of the junction left unmatched. The germline CDR1 and CDR2 sequences are MGHDK and SYGVNS. CDR3 amino acids: CASSEAGGYGYTF. The CDR3 DNA follows: TGTGCCAGCAGTGAAGCAGGGGGCTATGGCTACACCTTC.